The 27 T cell receptor beta chains in this list originate from one sample, sequenced in a study of CD8+CD57+ T cells in acquired aplastic anemia. Genomic DNA, the template, was used for profiling of the TCR beta VDJ and CDR3. TCRdb reprocessed the reads with MiXCR, giving one entry per CDR3 protein. This table has roughly 86,000 distinct CDR3 sequences, 40% to 50% appearing once. Source material: sorted CD4+, CD8+, or CD8+CD57+ T cells (not recorded which) from PBMCs. These receptors originate from a human donor in good health, serving as a control.

This clonotype was detected ten times or more. CDR3 sequence: CASSESGGADTQYF. The CDR3 coding sequence is TGCGCCAGCAGTGAAAGCGGGGGGGCAGATACGCAGTATTTT. V gene TRBV10-1 combines with J gene TRBJ2-3; 10 nucleotides agree with TRBD2. There are 14 residues in the CDR3. Trimming took 3 bases from V and 4 from J; bases not matched to a gene: 1. Germline V CDR1 and CDR2: WNHNN, SYGVQD (reference sequence).

At least ten counts were recorded for this clonotype. The rearrangement links TRBV11-3 to TRBJ2-7; D is possibly TRBD1 (6 bases). This CDR3 region has 13 residues. V was trimmed by 1 base and J by 7 bases, leaving 11 bases between them. Germline V gene lookup returns CDR1 SGHNT and CDR2 YENEEA. CDR3 residues: CASSLVQGGEQYF. The CDR3 DNA reads TGTGCCAGCAGCTTAGTACAGGGTGGGGAGCAGTACTTC.

This clonotype was detected only a few times. The V and J genes are TRBV29-1 and TRBJ2-1; TRBD1 might be the D (5 bases). The CDR3 totals 13 residues. Looked up from germline, CDR1 is SQVTM and CDR2 is ANQGSEA. Trimming took off 2 bases at V and 4 bases at J, with 9 bases between the two ends. The CDR3 reads CSVENRLYNEQFF. CDR3 sequence (DNA): TGCAGCGTTGAAAACAGGCTTTACAATGAGCAGTTCTTC.

This clonotype was detected many times. This chain connects TRBV24-1 to TRBJ2-5, with D maybe TRBD2 (6 bases). V gave up 0 bases and J gave up 1 base, with 11 bases separating them. This CDR3 is built from 16 residues. CDR1 is KGHDR, CDR2 SFDVKD, per germline. The CDR3 nucleotides read TGTGCCACCAGTGATTTGGGCATCGGGGGCCAAGAGACCCAGTACTTC. Its protein product is CATSDLGIGGQETQYF.

J is TRBJ1-1 and V is TRBV20-1; 7 nucleotides align to TRBD1. Germline trimming cut 6 bases from V and 4 bases from J; bases unmatched to any gene: 11. The length of the CDR3 is 14 residues. Germline V lookup: CDR1 DFQATT, CDR2 SNEGSKA (reference sequence). The CDR3 nucleotides are TGCAGTGCCAAAGACAGGGTATTGGGCACTGAAGCTTTCTTT. Protein sequence: CSAKDRVLGTEAFF.

This chain connects TRBV7-2 to TRBJ1-5, with TRBD1 as a possible D gene (6 bases). The CDR3 extends over 14 amino acids. The V gene's germline CDR1 is SGHTA and CDR2 FQGNSA. Trimming removed 4 bases from V and 1 base from J, with 8 bases in between. The CDR3 DNA follows: TGTGCCAGCAGCTCAACAGGGAGCAATCAGCCCCAGCATTTT. Amino acid sequence: CASSSTGSNQPQHF.

This clonotype was observed many times. The rearrangement joins TRBV20-1 to TRBJ2-7; D perhaps matches TRBD1 (6 bases). The V end lost 0 bases, the J end lost 6 bases, and 9 bases lay between the germline ends. The germline gives CDR1 DFQATT, CDR2 SNEGSKA (reference sequence). The CDR3 contains 12 residues. The CDR3 sequence is CSARETGIEQYF. The CDR3 nucleotides read TGCAGTGCTAGAGAAACAGGGATCGAGCAGTACTTC.

CDR3 in amino acids: CASSLAEQTTQYF. DNA for the CDR3: TGTGCCAGCAGCTTAGCTGAACAGACTACGCAGTATTTT. The chain joins TRBV7-2 to TRBJ2-3, with D uncertain. Trimming shortened V by 0 bases and J by 8 bases, and 9 bases separated the two germline ends. The CDR3 consists of 13 residues. Germline CDR1 SGHTA, CDR2 FQGNSA.

This chain joins TRBV3-1 and TRBJ1-1; the match to TRBD1 covers 10 bases. The germline CDR1 and CDR2 sequences are LGHDT and YNNKEL (reference sequence). There are 16 residues in the CDR3. V shed 0 bases, J shed 4 bases, and the junction held 5 bases outside the gene matches. In nucleotides, the CDR3 is TGTGCCAGCAGCCAAGATCAGGGACAGGGGACCACTGAAGCTTTCTTT. Translating gives CASSQDQGQGTTEAFF.

The chain carries TRBV19 and TRBJ2-1; 11 positions match TRBD2. V lost 0 bases and J lost 6; bases outside the gene matches: 10. This CDR3 is built from 18 residues. Germline CDR1 LNHDA, CDR2 SQIVND (reference sequence). This CDR3 reads CASSIEGQTSGTLNEQFF. CDR3 DNA: TGTGCCAGTAGTATAGAAGGACAGACTAGCGGGACACTCAATGAGCAGTTCTTC. Together with reference TRBV19 and TRBJ2-1, the CDR3 gives the full variable domain: DGGITQSPKYLFRKEGQNVTLSCEQNLNHDAMYWYRQDPGQGLRLIYYSQIVNDFQKGDIAEGYSVSREKKESFPLTVTSAQKNPTAFYLCASSIEGQTSGTLNEQFFGPGTRLTVL.

The CDR3 region has the DNA TGTGCCAGCAGTCCGGACAGGGGCACTGAAGCTTTCTTT. Residues: CASSPDRGTEAFF. V usage is TRBV27 and J usage is TRBJ1-1; 9 nucleotides line up with TRBD1. The germline gives CDR1 MNHEY, CDR2 SMNVEV (reference sequence). Trimming took 5 bases from V and 4 from J; bases not matched to a gene: 2. The CDR3 runs 13 residues.

The chain joins TRBV19 to TRBJ1-6; no firm D call. Germline assignment: CDR1 LNHDA and CDR2 SQIVND (reference sequence). Trimming shortened V by 3 bases and J by 7 bases, and 7 bases separated the two germline ends. CDR3 length: 13 residues. CDR3 region: CASSMRENSPLHF. The DNA for the CDR3 is TGTGCCAGTAGTATGAGGGAGAATTCACCCCTCCACTTT.

This chain uses TRBV4-1 with TRBJ2-5; 9 bases agree with TRBD2. J was trimmed by 5 bases and V by 4 bases; bases with no gene match: 11. The CDR3 sequence is 16 residues long. Per the germline V gene, CDR1 is MGHRA and CDR2 is YSYEKL. The CDR3 loop is CASSPGGGVGDETQYF. In DNA form, the CDR3 reads TGCGCCAGCAGCCCAGGCGGGGGGGTAGGGGATGAGACCCAGTACTTC.

In its sample, this clonotype was seen many times. The CDR3 here is CATSRGLRENTEAFF. CDR3 sequence (DNA): TGTGCCACCAGCCGAGGCCTCAGGGAAAACACTGAAGCTTTCTTT. The rearrangement links TRBV15 to TRBJ1-1; tentative D call: TRBD1 (5 bases). Germline CDR1 LNHNV, CDR2 YYDKDF (reference sequence). V was clipped by 5 bases and J by 2 bases, with 15 bases between them. The CDR3 consists of 15 residues.

This clonotype was observed many times. J is TRBJ1-1 and V is TRBV12-3 or TRBV12-4, with unresolved D. V lost 6 bases and J 4 bases, leaving 6 bases between the germline ends. CDR3 length: 11 residues. CDR3 DNA: TGTGCCAGCAGCCGCGGCACTGAAGCTTTCTTT. It yields the protein CASSRGTEAFF.

This clonotype was seen a single time. The chain uses TRBV7-6 and TRBJ2-5; unclear D gene. Germline-derived CDR1 and CDR2 are SGHVS and FNYEAQ. The CDR3 length is 11 residues. V lost 2 bases and J 7 bases, leaving 5 bases between the germline ends. The CDR3 loop is CASSLYGTQYF. CDR3 nucleotides: TGTGCCAGCAGCTTATACGGGACCCAGTACTTC.

This clonotype was counted many times. This chain links TRBV20-1 with TRBJ2-1, with a possible D match to TRBD2 (6 bases). The CDR3 loop spans 10 amino acids. CDR1 is DFQATT, CDR2 SNEGSKA, per germline (reference sequence). CDR3 loop: CKRGGREQFF. For the CDR3, the DNA is TGCAAGAGGGGAGGAAGGGAGCAGTTCTTC.

The chain has TRBV5-1 and TRBJ1-6; D may be TRBD1 (6 bases). The CDR3 sequence is 16 residues long. The germline V and J ends were trimmed by 1 base and 7 bases, with 15 bases remaining between them. From germline, CDR1 is SGHRS and CDR2 YFSETQ. This CDR3 reads CASSLNGQLENSPLHF. DNA of the CDR3: TGCGCCAGCAGCTTGAACGGACAGCTAGAGAATTCACCCCTCCACTTT.

The CDR3 DNA reads as TGTGCCACAGAGTCCGACACCGGGGAGCTGTTTTTT. This gives the protein CATESDTGELFF. The chain has TRBV6-1 and TRBJ2-2; D remains unclear. In germline, CDR1 is MNHNS, CDR2 SASEGT. V was trimmed by 10 bases and J by 3 bases, leaving 9 bases between them. The CDR3 sequence is 12 residues long.

This clonotype was seen a few times. The chain uses TRBV5-1 and TRBJ1-3, with D possibly TRBD1 on 6 matching bases. With 3 bases removed from V and 0 bases from J, the gap between germline ends came to 19 bases. The CDR3 extends over 18 amino acids. Per germline, CDR1 SGHRS and CDR2 YFSETQ. This CDR3 reads CASSYASTGYSSGNTIYF. CDR3 sequence (DNA): TGCGCCAGCAGCTACGCCTCAACAGGGTATAGCTCTGGAAACACCATATATTTT.

The chain recombines TRBV12-3 or TRBV12-4 with TRBJ2-1; the match to TRBD2 covers 7 bases. The CDR3 sequence is 16 residues long. After removal of 6 bases from V and 2 bases from J, the junction contained 10 bases not matched to a gene. The CDR3 DNA reads as TGTGCCAGCAGCTGGTCGACTAGCTTCCCCTACAATGAGCAGTTCTTC. This gives the protein CASSWSTSFPYNEQFF.

This clonotype was seen at least ten times. The rearrangement joins TRBV5-1 to TRBJ1-6; the D is unclear. This CDR3 has 16 amino acids. Germline V CDR1 and CDR2: SGHRS, YFSETQ. Trimming cost V 0 bases and J 7 bases, with 14 bases left between them. The CDR3 reads CASSLVGRPNNSPLHF. DNA for the CDR3: TGCGCCAGCAGCTTGGTCGGGCGGCCTAACAATTCACCCCTCCACTTT.

This rearrangement joins TRBV30 to TRBJ1-4; D perhaps matches TRBD1 (5 bases). The germline V gene has CDR1 GTSNPN and CDR2 SVGIG (reference sequence). The CDR3 covers 13 residues. Trimming shortened V by 4 bases and J by 4 bases, and 10 bases separated the two germline ends. The CDR3 nucleotides read TGTGCCTGGAATGAGGGGCTTAATGAAAAACTGTTTTTT. Its protein product is CAWNEGLNEKLFF.

In regard to this clonotype: At one end, the junction sequence differs from germline, possibly due to a read error. The CDR3 DNA is TGTGCCACCAGTGATTCCAGTCCTGGCTGCACCTTC. This encodes CATSDSSPGCTF. The V gene is TRBV24-1, the J gene TRBJ1-2; the D is unclear. The germline CDR1 and CDR2 sequences are KGHDR and SFDVKD. This CDR3 is 12 amino acids long.

This chain connects TRBV2 to TRBJ2-1; 8 nucleotides agree with TRBD2. In germline, CDR1 is SNHLY, CDR2 FYNNEI. The V and J ends lost 4 bases and 6 bases, in that order; junction bases with no gene match: 8. The CDR3 length is 15 residues. In nucleotides, the CDR3 is TGTGCCAGCAGTGCGAACGGGGGGGCAGTCAATGAGCAGTTCTTC. Translation: CASSANGGAVNEQFF.

Details on this clonotype: The junction and the germline gene differ at one end; a read error may be behind it. The genes are TRBV29-1 and TRBJ1-4; D is ambiguous. The CDR3 contains 12 residues. Per the germline V gene, CDR1 is SQVTM and CDR2 is ANQGSEA. The CDR3 loop reads CSVGATNGKLFF. The CDR3 DNA reads TGCAGCGTTGGGGCGACTAATGGAAAACTGTTTTTT.

The chain uses TRBV20-1 and TRBJ2-5; 11 bases line up with TRBD2. J was trimmed by 2 bases and V by 5 bases; bases with no gene match: 1. Germline loops: CDR1 DFQATT, CDR2 SNEGSKA (reference sequence). The CDR3 runs 13 residues. The CDR3 DNA is TGCAGTGCTTGGACTAGCGGGCAAGAGACCCAGTACTTC. It is translated as CSAWTSGQETQYF.